This TCR beta chain was recovered during a study of T cells in Graves' hyperthyroidism and ophthalmopathy. Researchers took RNA transcripts and amplified the TCR beta CDR3 regions from them. First-round RT-PCR with HTBI primers amplified the TCR CDR3 region. TCRdb analysed the multiplex PCR reads with MiXCR anew, one entry per CDR3 protein. The sample holds 600,000 or so distinct CDR3 sequences, about a sixth seen once. Trimming removed 6 bases at V and 7 bases at J, with 22 bases between. The CDR3 length is 14 residues. Germline assignment: CDR1 DFQATT and CDR2 SNEGSKA (reference sequence). The chain joins TRBV20-1 to TRBJ2-7; the D is unclear. The TCR sequence derives from a woman younger than 45 with Graves' hyperthyroidism. The sequencing input was blood. CDR3 sequence: CSAPSKGQWREQYF. DNA for the CDR3: TGCAGTGCCCCTTCCAAGGGTCAGTGGCGAGAGCAGTACTTC.